This T cell receptor (beta chain) is from a study of T cell repertoires in cytomegalovirus infection. About the study: It was the public TCR beta signatures that indicated both CMV infection and matching HLA type.

TCRdb ran MiXCR on the reads and lists one entry per CDR3 protein. The sample gives roughly 76,000 distinct CDR3 sequences, 3% to 4.5% of which show up once; 3.5% to 6% is in the top ten. The V end lost 3 bases, the J end lost 8 bases, and 10 bases lay between the germline ends. CDR3 length: 12 amino acids. Germline assignment: CDR1 SGHTA and CDR2 FQGNSA. Whole-study findings and limits: Identification of carriers of CMV plus the relevant HLA was achieved through cumulative public TCR beta family frequency. HLA-C-restricted CMV-specific TCR beta clonotypes prevailed in the ex vivo response.

Ten or more counts support this clonotype. Its matching antigen is unknown. The TCR comes from a human donor in good health (CMV status not recorded). Some clones in this sample may be carry-over from other donors' samples. The chain is built from TRBV7-2 and TRBJ2-5; D remains unclear. Specimen: PBMCs. CDR3 DNA: TGTGCCAGCAGCTTCCCGGTTGGAACCCAGTACTTC. Amino acids: CASSFPVGTQYF. The whole variable domain, remainder taken from reference TRBV7-2 and TRBJ2-5, is GAGVSQSPSNKVTEKGKDVELRCDPISGHTALYWYRQSLGQGLEFLIYFQGNSAPDKSGLPSDRFSAERTGGSVSTLTIQRTQQEDSAVYLCASSFPVGTQYFGPGTRLLVL.